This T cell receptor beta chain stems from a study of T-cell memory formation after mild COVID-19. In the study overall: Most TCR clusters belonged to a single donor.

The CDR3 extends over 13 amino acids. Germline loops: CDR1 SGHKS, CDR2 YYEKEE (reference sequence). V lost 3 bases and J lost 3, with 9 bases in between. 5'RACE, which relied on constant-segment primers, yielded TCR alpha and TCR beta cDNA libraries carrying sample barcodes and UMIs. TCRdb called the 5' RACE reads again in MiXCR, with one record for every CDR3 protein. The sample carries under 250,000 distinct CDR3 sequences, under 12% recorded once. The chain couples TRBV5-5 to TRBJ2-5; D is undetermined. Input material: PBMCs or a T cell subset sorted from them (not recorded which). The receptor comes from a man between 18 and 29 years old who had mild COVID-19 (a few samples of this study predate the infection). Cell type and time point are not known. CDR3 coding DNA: TGTGCCAGCAGCTCCTACCATAAAGAGACCCAGTACTTC. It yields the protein CASSSYHKETQYF.